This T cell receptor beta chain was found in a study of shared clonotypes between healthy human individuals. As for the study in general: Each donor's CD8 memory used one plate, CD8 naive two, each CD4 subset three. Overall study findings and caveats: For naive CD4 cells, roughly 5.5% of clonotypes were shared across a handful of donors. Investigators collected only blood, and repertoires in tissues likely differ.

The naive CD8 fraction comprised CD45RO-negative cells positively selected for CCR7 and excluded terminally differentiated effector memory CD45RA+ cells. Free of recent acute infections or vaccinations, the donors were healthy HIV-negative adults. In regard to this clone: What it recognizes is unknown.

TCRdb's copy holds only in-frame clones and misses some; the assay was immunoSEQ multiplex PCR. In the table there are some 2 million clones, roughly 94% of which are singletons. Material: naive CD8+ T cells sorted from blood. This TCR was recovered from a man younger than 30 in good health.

In DNA, the CDR3 is TGTGCCAGCAGCTCGACCCTACTAGCGGGGGAGTACAATGAGCAGTTCTTC. As protein: CASSSTLLAGEYNEQFF. This chain joins TRBV13 and TRBJ2-1, with 11 bases matching TRBD2. The germline CDR1 and CDR2 sequences are PRHDT and FYEKMQ (reference sequence). V was pared by 4 bases and J by 4 bases, with 9 bases of the junction left unmatched. CDR3 length: 17 residues.